These T cell receptor beta chains were read from a single sample in a study of beta chain features in type 1 diabetes. Here immunoSEQ multiplex PCR was the method, and the copy in TCRdb shows in-frame clones only, minus some. The table lists more than 250,000 clones, around 22% of them singletons. Sequenced material: naive CD4+ T cells from blood. These receptor sequences come from a woman aged 25 to 45 with type 1 diabetes. CDR3s include the opening cysteine and the closing phenylalanine or tryptophan. D genes are given only for firm matches. The size of a clone is reported for some rows only, either as once, few or many, or as a class for expanded clones.

j_gene	v_gene	abundance	d_gene	CDR3aa	CDR3nt
TRBJ2-7	TRBV9	-	TRBD1	CASSPRTGAGYEQYF	TGTGCCAGCAGCCCCCGGACAGGGGCCGGCTACGAGCAGTACTTC
TRBJ1-5	TRBV7-2	-	-	CASSPYGNSNQPQHF	TGTGCCAGCAGCCCCTACGGGAATAGCAATCAGCCCCAGCATTTT
TRBJ2-4	TRBV5-1	-	-	CASSLAEVAKNIQYF	TGCGCCAGCAGCTTGGCCGAGGTAGCCAAAAACATTCAGTACTTC
TRBJ1-2	TRBV29-1	-	-	CSASAGERESYTF	TGCAGCGCGTCCGCAGGGGAACGAGAGAGCTACACCTTC
TRBJ2-7	TRBV5-1	-	TRBD2	CASSFQTSRTYEQYF	TGCGCCAGCAGCTTTCAGACTAGCAGAACCTACGAGCAGTACTTC
TRBJ2-3	TRBV5-6	-	-	CASSLEGRPPSTDTQYF	TGTGCCAGCAGCTTGGAGGGGAGGCCACCGAGCACAGATACGCAGTATTTT
TRBJ2-3	TRBV11-3	-	TRBD2	CASSTLAGTDTQYF	TGTGCCAGCAGCACACTAGCGGGCACAGATACGCAGTATTTT
TRBJ2-1	TRBV9	few	TRBD2	CASSVGLAGPYNEQFF	TGTGCCAGCAGCGTAGGGTTAGCGGGTCCCTACAATGAGCAGTTCTTC
TRBJ1-3	TRBV30	-	TRBD1	CAWSGTRTGIYGNTIYF	TGTGCCTGGAGTGGGACCCGGACAGGGATCTATGGAAACACCATATATTTT
TRBJ1-1	TRBV9	few	TRBD1	CASSVFDRGGTEAFF	TGTGCCAGCAGCGTATTTGACAGGGGTGGGACTGAAGCTTTCTTT